This TCR beta chain was sequenced during a study of blood T cell repertoires in COVID-19. Turning to the study itself: The United States, Italy and Spain were the sources of the acute and convalescent COVID-19 samples.

Clones were sequenced by immunoSEQ multiplex PCR, and TCRdb holds only the in-frame ones, with some missing. The table has under 45,000 clones, roughly 88% seen once. Germline CDR1 is SGHDT and CDR2 is YYEEEE. The CDR3 consists of 14 residues. V lost 0 bases to trimming and J lost 5 bases; unmatched junction nucleotides: 3. J is TRBJ2-7 and V is TRBV5-6; 9 bases are a match to TRBD2. Input material: peripheral blood. The clonotype comes from a man in his sixties with active COVID-19. As DNA, the CDR3 is TGTGCCAGCAGCTTGGGACTAGCGGTAGACGAGCAGTACTTC. Amino acids: CASSLGLAVDEQYF.